These 27 T cell receptor beta chains came from one sample sequenced in a study of T cell responses to AZD1222 COVID-19 vaccine. Here immunoSEQ multiplex PCR was the method, and the copy in TCRdb shows in-frame clones only, minus some. The table shows approximately 150,000 clones, with 91% occurring only once. Here the sequenced sample was peripheral blood, taken on day 0 of AZD1222 vaccination. The receptors stem from an adult in good health.

The rearrangement joins TRBV7-9 to TRBJ2-1; D could derive from TRBD1 or TRBD2 (6 bases each). Germline CDR1 is SEHNR and CDR2 is FQNEAQ (reference sequence). The CDR3 loop spans 10 amino acids. V was cut by 8 bases and J by 8 bases, with 7 bases left in between. CDR3 protein: CASGGHEQFF. In DNA form, the CDR3 reads TGTGCCAGCGGGGGGCATGAGCAGTTCTTC. Filled out from reference TRBV7-9 and TRBJ2-1, the complete variable domain reads DTGVSQNPRHKITKRGQNVTFRCDPISEHNRLYWYRQTLGQGPEFLTYFQNEAQLEKSRLLSDRFSAERPKGSFSTLEIQRTEQGDSAMYLCASGGHEQFFGPGTRLTVL.

The rearrangement links TRBV29-1 to TRBJ2-7, with TRBD1 identical over 9 bases. Germline lookup yields CDR1 SQVTM and CDR2 ANQGSEA. This CDR3 has 17 residues. With V trimmed by 5 bases and J by 1 base, 15 bases remained unmatched. CDR3 loop: CSVRASRTGASSYEQYF. In nucleotides, the CDR3 is TGCAGCGTTCGGGCTTCACGGACAGGGGCGTCTTCCTACGAGCAGTACTTC.

The V call is TRBV5-4, the J call TRBJ2-5; perhaps TRBD2 as D (6 bases). The germline V and J ends were trimmed by 1 base and 5 bases, with 6 bases remaining between them. This CDR3 is built from 12 residues. Germline assignment: CDR1 SGHNT and CDR2 YYREEE (reference sequence). The CDR3 region has the DNA TGTGCCAGCAGCTTGAGCGGGGAGACCCAGTACTTC. Translating it yields CASSLSGETQYF.

The chain carries TRBV6-5 and TRBJ2-7; D not resolved. With 0 bases removed from V and 0 bases from J, the gap between germline ends came to 9 bases. This CDR3 has 15 residues. Germline lookup yields CDR1 MNHEY and CDR2 SVGAGI. In nucleotides, the CDR3 is TGTGCCAGCAGTTACTCCGCAGGCCGCTCCTACGAGCAGTACTTC. Amino acid sequence: CASSYSAGRSYEQYF.

This chain connects TRBV15 to TRBJ2-1; 9 nucleotides line up with TRBD1. V lost 0 bases, J lost 6 bases, and 6 bases stayed unmatched. This CDR3 region has 16 residues. Germline loops: CDR1 LNHNV, CDR2 YYDKDF (reference sequence). The CDR3 loop is CATSRESGDRANEQFF. CDR3 in DNA: TGTGCCACCAGCAGAGAGTCGGGGGACAGGGCCAATGAGCAGTTCTTC.

This chain joins TRBV27 and TRBJ2-7; D tentatively fits TRBD1 or TRBD2 (6 bases each). From germline, CDR1 is MNHEY and CDR2 SMNVEV (reference sequence). Trimming left V 8 bases short and J 4 bases short, with 18 bases between. The length of the CDR3 is 14 residues. Written as DNA, the CDR3 is TGTGCCAGCTCACCGGGGGCATGGGGGTACGAGCAGTACTTC. Protein product: CASSPGAWGYEQYF.

The chain has TRBV3-1 (or the pseudogene TRBV3-2) and TRBJ1-2, with D perhaps matching TRBD1 (5 bases). V shed 3 bases and J shed 5 bases, with 25 bases lying between them. Per germline, CDR1 LGHDT and CDR2 YNNKEL (reference sequence). CDR3 length equals 18 residues. This CDR3 reads CASSHIPLTAAGKYGYTF. CDR3 nucleotide sequence: TGTGCCAGCAGCCATATCCCCCTCACGGCAGCAGGGAAGTATGGCTACACCTTC.

The rearrangement uses TRBV19 and TRBJ1-5; 9 bases align to TRBD1. Unmatched junction bases numbered 9, after V lost 9 bases and J lost 0 bases. This CDR3 comprises 16 residues. CDR1 and CDR2 from the germline V gene are LNHDA and SQIVND (reference sequence). The CDR3 DNA reads TGTGCCAGCGGCGGGACAGGGTCGGCTAGCAATCAGCCCCAGCATTTT. It codes for CASGGTGSASNQPQHF.

This clone was seen once. The rearrangement uses TRBV6-4 and TRBJ2-1; possibly TRBD1 for D (6 bases). The CDR3 extends over 13 amino acids. Trimming removed 8 bases from V and 7 bases from J, with 15 bases in between. Germline-derived CDR1 and CDR2 are MRHNA and SNTAGT. The CDR3 loop reads CASSTGTGNEQFF. The CDR3 nucleotides read TGTGCCAGCTCCACAGGGACGGGAAATGAGCAGTTCTTC.

V gene TRBV7-2 combines with J gene TRBJ1-6, with D possibly TRBD1 on 6 matching bases. CDR1 and CDR2 (germline): SGHTA, FQGNSA. The CDR3 is 16 amino acids. Trimming shortened V by 5 bases and J by 4 bases, and 15 bases separated the two germline ends. CDR3 sequence (DNA): TGTGCCAGCAGCCTATCAGGGGCTCGGTATAATTCACCCCTCCACTTT. It encodes CASSLSGARYNSPLHF. Full variable domain (remainder filled in from reference TRBV7-2 and TRBJ1-6): GAGVSQSPSNKVTEKGKDVELRCDPISGHTALYWYRQSLGQGLEFLIYFQGNSAPDKSGLPSDRFSAERTGGSVSTLTIQRTQQEDSAVYLCASSLSGARYNSPLHFGNGTRLTVT.

This clone was recorded only once. The chain carries TRBV5-1 and TRBJ2-1, with a weak D call TRBD2 (7 bases). There are 19 residues in the CDR3. V lost 0 bases, J lost 10 bases, and 29 bases lay in between. Germline-derived CDR1 and CDR2 are SGHRS and YFSETQ. In nucleotides, the CDR3 is TGCGCCAGCAGCTTGGACGAGGCCTTAGCGGGCGGGGGACAAAGCGAGCAGTTCTTC. Encoded protein: CASSLDEALAGGGQSEQFF. The variable domain in full, with the rest retrieved from reference TRBV5-1 and TRBJ2-1, is KAGVTQTPRYLIKTRGQQVTLSCSPISGHRSVSWYQQTPGQGLQFLFEYFSETQRNKGNFPGRFSGRQFSNSRSEMNVSTLELGDSALYLCASSLDEALAGGGQSEQFFGPGTRLTVL.

The V gene is TRBV7-2, the J gene TRBJ2-2, with D perhaps matching TRBD2 (6 bases). In germline, CDR1 is SGHTA, CDR2 FQGNSA. The CDR3 extends over 14 amino acids. Between the trimmed V and J ends, which lost 6 bases and 5 bases, there was a span of 13 bases. CDR3 coding DNA: TGTGCCAGCAGTCAGAGGGCGGGGACCGGGGAGCTGTTTTTT. Translating gives CASSQRAGTGELFF.

The chain has TRBV5-6 and TRBJ2-3, with a possible D match to TRBD1 (6 bases). The germline CDR1 and CDR2 sequences are SGHDT and YYEEEE. V was trimmed by 0 bases and J by 9 bases, leaving 11 bases between them. This CDR3 contains 13 residues. The CDR3 reads CASSLGTVETQYF. The DNA for the CDR3 is TGTGCCAGCAGCTTGGGGACAGTTGAAACGCAGTATTTT.

The chain joins TRBV7-2 to TRBJ2-4; D is perhaps TRBD1 (6 bases). Trimming shortened V by 1 base and J by 9 bases, and 10 bases separated the two germline ends. CDR1 is SGHTA, CDR2 FQGNSA, per germline. The CDR3 sequence is 13 residues long. CDR3 DNA sequence: TGTGCCAGCAGCTTAGACAGGGTCGGCATTCAGTACTTC. Protein product: CASSLDRVGIQYF.

This chain uses TRBV6-4 with TRBJ2-3; 8 bases align to TRBD2. CDR1 is MRHNA, CDR2 SNTAGT, per germline. The length of the CDR3 is 17 residues. V shed 0 bases, J shed 4 bases, and the junction held 9 bases outside the gene matches. CDR3 protein: CASSDSELRGAPDTQYF. The CDR3 DNA sequence: TGTGCCAGCAGTGACTCGGAGTTGCGGGGGGCCCCAGATACGCAGTATTTT.

The CDR3 bases are TGCGCCAGCAGCCGAAGGACTAGCGGGGGGACCACAGATACGCAGTATTTT. It specifies CASSRRTSGGTTDTQYF. The genes are TRBV4-3 and TRBJ2-3, with 14 nucleotides matching TRBD2. CDR1 is LGHNA, CDR2 YSLEER, per germline. V gave up 4 bases and J gave up 2 bases; unmatched junction bases: 5. The CDR3 has 17 residues.

V usage is TRBV3-1 (or the pseudogene TRBV3-2) and J usage is TRBJ2-7, with D unclear. Looked up from germline, CDR1 is LGHDT and CDR2 is YNNKEL (reference sequence). This CDR3 is 15 amino acids long. Between the trimmed V and J ends, which lost 4 bases and 0 bases, there was a span of 13 bases. The CDR3 region is CASSPAPTGSYEQYF. The CDR3 bases are TGTGCCAGCAGCCCAGCTCCGACTGGCTCCTACGAGCAGTACTTC.

The V call is TRBV7-2, the J call TRBJ2-1; 8 positions match TRBD2. The CDR3 length is 17 residues. The V gene's germline CDR1 is SGHTA and CDR2 FQGNSA. With V trimmed by 1 base and J by 5 bases, 10 bases remained unmatched. In nucleotides, the CDR3 is TGTGCCAGCAGCTTAGTTCTCGGTGTTAGCGGGAACAATGAGCAGTTCTTC. It is translated as CASSLVLGVSGNNEQFF.

The V and J genes are TRBV7-6 and TRBJ2-5; 11 positions match TRBD2. The CDR3 length is 17 residues. J lost 4 bases, V lost 5 bases, and 12 bases had no gene match. Germline values: CDR1 SGHVS, CDR2 FNYEAQ. CDR3 sequence reads: CASSLTGTSGYAETQYF. CDR3 sequence (DNA): TGTGCCAGCAGCCTCACCGGGACTAGCGGATACGCAGAGACCCAGTACTTC.

The CDR3 DNA follows: TGTGCCAGCAGCCAGGTCAGAAGATTTTCGAGAGTTTTCTACAATGAGCAGTTCTTC. Encoded protein: CASSQVRRFSRVFYNEQFF. The rearrangement links TRBV14 to TRBJ2-1, with D uncertain. Germline V gene sequence: CDR1 SGHDN, CDR2 FVKESK. V was pared by 3 bases and J by 3 bases, with 24 bases between. The CDR3 runs to 19 residues.

The sample holds a few counts of this clone. CDR3 coding DNA: TGTGCCAGCAGCTTAAGGTCGGGGACAGATACGCAGTATTTT. Residues: CASSLRSGTDTQYF. The J gene is TRBJ2-3, the V gene TRBV13, with TRBD2 as a possible D gene (5 bases). Germline CDR1 and CDR2: PRHDT and FYEKMQ (reference sequence). Trimming stripped 2 bases from V and 3 bases from J, with 9 bases between. The CDR3 consists of 14 residues.

The CDR3 protein is CASSPGRVNTEAFF. CDR3 coding DNA: TGTGCCAGCAGCCCCGGGCGGGTGAACACTGAAGCTTTCTTT. The chain links TRBV14 to TRBJ1-1; D unclear. Germline CDR1 and CDR2: SGHDN and FVKESK. V shed 4 bases and J shed 0 bases, with 9 bases lying between them. This CDR3 spans 14 amino acids.

CDR3 coding DNA: TGCGCCAGCAGTAAGGGCTCCTACAATGAGCAGTTCTTC. Translation gives CASSKGSYNEQFF. This chain uses TRBV10-2 with TRBJ2-1, with D hard to call. Germline lookup yields CDR1 WSHSY and CDR2 SAAADI. V was cut by 5 bases and J by 0 bases, with 5 bases left in between. This CDR3 spans 13 amino acids.

This chain's CDR3 is CASSQEVAGVNYGYTF. The CDR3 DNA reads TGTGCCAGCAGTCAAGAGGTGGCAGGGGTGAACTATGGCTACACCTTC. The chain combines TRBV6-2 or TRBV6-3 with TRBJ1-2; possibly TRBD1 for D (6 bases). Germline V gene sequence: CDR1 MNHEY, CDR2 SVGEGT. The CDR3 has 16 residues. Trimming left V 5 bases short and J 2 bases short, with 18 bases between.

The chain employs TRBV28 and TRBJ1-1; D is possibly TRBD1 (6 bases). Trimming left V 0 bases short and J 6 bases short, with 11 bases between. The CDR3 contains 14 residues. CDR1 MDHEN and CDR2 SYDVKM come from the germline V gene. In nucleotides, the CDR3 is TGTGCCAGCAGTTTATGGGGGGACAAGGCTGAAGCTTTCTTT. This translates into CASSLWGDKAEAFF.

The rearrangement uses TRBV10-3 and TRBJ1-5, with 7 bases fitting TRBD1. CDR1 is ENHRY, CDR2 SYGVKD, per germline. Losses at the gene ends were 11 bases for V and 5 bases for J; bases not matched to a gene: 9. The CDR3 loop spans 13 amino acids. CDR3 DNA: TGTGCCGCGACCGGACAGGCCGATCAGCCCCAGCATTTT. It translates to CAATGQADQPQHF.

This clone turned up a few times. This rearrangement joins TRBV7-9 to TRBJ1-2, with D possibly being TRBD1 (6 bases). The CDR3 spans 12 residues. Trimming removed 4 bases from V and 6 bases from J, with 9 bases in between. The germline V gene has CDR1 SEHNR and CDR2 FQNEAQ (reference sequence). CDR3 sequence reads: CASSSDSHGYTF. DNA of the CDR3: TGTGCCAGCAGCTCGGACAGCCATGGCTACACCTTC.